This T cell receptor beta chain was identified during a study of CDR3 diversity in severe acne. TCRdb ran MiXCR on the PCR reads and lists one entry per CDR3 protein. The sample includes more than 70,000 distinct CDR3 sequences, approximately 49% of them seen just once. The CDR3 sequence is 13 residues long. Germline CDR1 and CDR2: SNHLY and FYNNEI. The V gene lost 7 bases and the J gene lost 0 bases, with 10 bases spanning the gap. This receptor was taken from a male donor with severe acne vulgaris. Material for sequencing was blood. The chain carries TRBV2 and TRBJ2-7; no firm D call. DNA for the CDR3: TGTGCCAGCACCCGTGACGGCTCCTACGAGCAGTACTTC. Its translation: CASTRDGSYEQYF.